The 24 T cell receptor beta chains in this list originate from one sample, sequenced in a study of blood T cell repertoires in COVID-19. Sequencing used immunoSEQ multiplex PCR; TCRdb keeps in-frame clones, though not all of them. The sample has around 200,000 clones; roughly 75% are singletons. Sequencing used peripheral blood. The receptors derive from a woman in her 70s with acute or convalescent COVID-19.

The chain recombines TRBV19 with TRBJ2-4; D is undetermined. The CDR3 extends over 13 amino acids. Germline V gene data show CDR1 as LNHDA and CDR2 as SQIVND (reference sequence). Trimming removed 6 bases from V and 0 bases from J, with 6 bases in between. DNA for the CDR3: TGTGCCAGTAGCCGACTAGCCAAAAACATTCAGTACTTC. It translates to CASSRLAKNIQYF. Together with reference TRBV19 and TRBJ2-4, the CDR3 gives the full variable domain: DGGITQSPKYLFRKEGQNVTLSCEQNLNHDAMYWYRQDPGQGLRLIYYSQIVNDFQKGDIAEGYSVSREKKESFPLTVTSAQKNPTAFYLCASSRLAKNIQYFGAGTRLSVL.

CDR3 nucleotides: TGCGCCAGCAGCCTACCGGGACTAGCGGGAGTGAGTGAGCAGTTCTTC. This translates into CASSLPGLAGVSEQFF. V is TRBV5-1 and J is TRBJ2-1; TRBD2 matches 14 bases. V dropped 4 bases and J dropped 9; count of bases not matched to a gene: 9. The CDR3 covers 16 residues. In germline, CDR1 is SGHRS, CDR2 YFSETQ.

The chain couples TRBV6-5 to TRBJ2-3; 7 bases are shared with TRBD1. Germline assignment: CDR1 MNHEY and CDR2 SVGAGI. This CDR3 region has 15 residues. The ends lost 6 bases at V and 2 bases at J; junction bases unmatched: 8. CDR3 protein: CASRDRRSDTDTQYF. In DNA, the CDR3 is TGTGCCAGCAGGGACAGGAGGTCCGACACAGATACGCAGTATTTT.

The chain links TRBV4-2 to TRBJ2-1, with 13 bases that match TRBD2. This CDR3 contains 16 residues. Trimming took 4 bases from V and 9 from J; bases not matched to a gene: 9. Germline assignment: CDR1 LGHNA and CDR2 YNFKEQ. CDR3 in DNA: TGTGCCAGCAGCCCCCTTACTAGCGGGAGGGCCAGTGAGCAGTTCTTC. Amino acid sequence: CASSPLTSGRASEQFF.

CDR3 amino acids: CASTSGGAWETQYF. CDR3 nucleotides: TGTGCCAGTACTAGCGGGGGCGCCTGGGAGACCCAGTACTTC. V gene TRBV28 combines with J gene TRBJ2-5; 11 bases map to TRBD2. The CDR3 sequence is 14 residues long. The V gene end was trimmed by 9 bases and the J gene end by 5 bases; junction bases not matched to a gene: 8. Germline CDR1 reads MDHEN; CDR2 reads SYDVKM.

The CDR3 here is CASSIGGDRGNSPLHF. The CDR3 region has the DNA TGTGCCAGTAGTATCGGCGGGGACAGGGGGAATTCACCCCTCCACTTT. This chain connects TRBV19 to TRBJ1-6; 11 positions agree with TRBD1. Trimming cost V 3 bases and J 7 bases; bases outside gene matches: 5. Germline CDR1 is LNHDA and CDR2 is SQIVND (reference sequence). The CDR3 is made up of 16 amino acids.

The chain has TRBV6-2 or TRBV6-3 and TRBJ2-5, with 10 bases identical to TRBD2. V was pared by 3 bases and J by 4 bases, with 2 bases of the junction left unmatched. Germline CDR1 MNHEY, CDR2 SVGEGT. The CDR3 extends over 14 amino acids. The CDR3 here is CASSYLAGAETQYF. DNA of the CDR3: TGTGCCAGCAGTTATCTAGCGGGAGCAGAGACCCAGTACTTC.

This clone was detected once. The chain is built from TRBV5-6 and TRBJ2-7; TRBD2 matches at 16 bases. V lost 4 bases, J lost 5 bases, and 6 bases stayed unmatched. CDR1 SGHDT and CDR2 YYEEEE come from the germline V gene. This CDR3 has 16 amino acids. CDR3 amino acids: CASSRGTSGRGDEQYF. CDR3 DNA sequence: TGTGCCAGCAGCCGAGGGACTAGCGGGAGGGGAGACGAGCAGTACTTC.

The genes are TRBV6-5 and TRBJ2-1, with TRBD1 identical over 7 bases. J lost 4 bases, V lost 4 bases, and 7 bases had no gene match. The CDR3 runs to 15 residues. CDR1 MNHEY and CDR2 SVGAGI come from the germline V gene. The CDR3 DNA reads TGTGCCAGCAGTTTTACAGGGGTGCGGTACAATGAGCAGTTCTTC. Encoded protein: CASSFTGVRYNEQFF.

The chain joins TRBV10-3 to TRBJ2-1; 13 nucleotides agree with TRBD2. This CDR3 region has 16 residues. Trimming removed 6 bases from V and 4 bases from J; junction bases left unmatched: 6. Germline assignment: CDR1 ENHRY and CDR2 SYGVKD. The CDR3 nucleotides read TGTGCCATCAGCGGGACTAGCGGGGAGAGTTACAATGAGCAGTTCTTC. Its protein product is CAISGTSGESYNEQFF.

The chain links TRBV20-1 to TRBJ1-1; TRBD1 is a possible D gene (6 bases). The germline V gene has CDR1 DFQATT and CDR2 SNEGSKA (reference sequence). CDR3 size: 12 residues. V was shortened by 3 bases and J by 4 bases, with 9 bases between the two germline ends. The CDR3 nucleotides read TGCAGTGCTAGTCGCAGGGGCACTGAAGCTTTCTTT. It encodes CSASRRGTEAFF.

This chain uses TRBV29-1 with TRBJ2-1, with 11 positions matching TRBD2. In germline, CDR1 is SQVTM, CDR2 ANQGSEA. The length of the CDR3 is 14 residues. V lost 5 bases and J lost 10; bases outside the gene matches: 10. The chain's CDR3 is CSVPLAGGLREQFF. For the CDR3, the DNA is TGCAGCGTTCCTCTAGCGGGAGGACTTCGGGAGCAGTTCTTC.

This clone was recorded a few times. J is TRBJ1-5 and V is TRBV2; no reliable D call. Germline V gene data show CDR1 as SNHLY and CDR2 as FYNNEI. The CDR3 sequence is 12 residues long. Trimming shortened V by 9 bases and J by 0 bases, and 6 bases separated the two germline ends. The CDR3 DNA reads as TGTGCCAGTACAGATAGCAATCAGCCCCAGCATTTT. Protein: CASTDSNQPQHF.

This clone occurred a few times. This sequence joins TRBV7-2 and TRBJ1-2, with D unclear. The V gene's germline CDR1 is SGHTA and CDR2 FQGNSA. The V end lost 1 base, the J end lost 2 bases, and 5 bases lay between the germline ends. The CDR3 runs to 13 residues. CDR3 residues: CASSLGLNYGYTF. CDR3 coding DNA: TGTGCCAGCAGCTTAGGACTAAACTATGGCTACACCTTC.

This clone was recorded a few times. CDR3 residues: CASSLRRAGGTEAFF. The CDR3 DNA follows: TGTGCCAGCAGCCTTCGGCGGGCCGGGGGCACTGAAGCTTTCTTT. The rearrangement joins TRBV3-1 (or the pseudogene TRBV3-2) to TRBJ1-1; D is perhaps TRBD1 (5 bases). The CDR3 spans 15 residues. V was pared by 4 bases and J by 4 bases, with 16 bases between. Germline V gene sequence: CDR1 LGHDT, CDR2 YNNKEL (reference sequence).

J is TRBJ2-7 and V is TRBV30; a weak D match, TRBD2 (6 bases). Trimming took 2 bases from V and 4 from J, leaving 12 bases between them. The germline gives CDR1 GTSNPN, CDR2 SVGIG (reference sequence). CDR3 size: 13 residues. CDR3 nucleotides: TGTGCCTGGAGTTCCGGGGGAACATACGAGCAGTACTTC. Translated, it gives CAWSSGGTYEQYF.

The CDR3: CASSPPGARTDTQYF. In DNA form, the CDR3 reads TGTGCCAGCAGCCCCCCGGGAGCCCGCACAGATACGCAGTATTTT. V is TRBV28 and J is TRBJ2-3; D is possibly TRBD2 (6 bases). The CDR3 runs 15 residues. V was cut by 6 bases and J by 1 base, with 14 bases left in between. Germline values: CDR1 MDHEN, CDR2 SYDVKM. Drawing the rest from reference TRBV28 and TRBJ2-3, the complete variable domain is DVKVTQSSRYLVKRTGEKVFLECVQDMDHENMFWYRQDPGLGLRLIYFSYDVKMKEKGDIPEGYSVSREKKERFSLILESASTNQTSMYLCASSPPGARTDTQYFGPGTRLTVL.

The chain uses TRBV19 and TRBJ2-7; a possible D gene is TRBD1 (5 bases). V shed 0 bases and J shed 4 bases, with 16 bases lying between them. The CDR3 spans 16 residues. Germline values: CDR1 LNHDA, CDR2 SQIVND (reference sequence). The chain's CDR3 is CASSIDGPGKTYEQYF. CDR3 DNA sequence: TGTGCCAGTAGTATAGATGGCCCAGGGAAGACATACGAGCAGTACTTC.

The chain links TRBV19 to TRBJ2-7; 8 bases agree with TRBD1. Losses at the gene ends were 4 bases for V and 3 bases for J; bases not matched to a gene: 8. The CDR3 loop spans 15 amino acids. Per germline, CDR1 LNHDA and CDR2 SQIVND (reference sequence). CDR3 amino acids: CASSKNSGGNYEQYF. The CDR3 region has the DNA TGTGCCAGTAGTAAAAATTCAGGGGGCAACTACGAGCAGTACTTC.

The CDR3 DNA reads TGTGCCAGTAGTTCCCTAGCGGGAGGGTCCTACGAGCAGTACTTC. Amino acid sequence: CASSSLAGGSYEQYF. The V call is TRBV19, the J call TRBJ2-7; TRBD2 agrees at 12 bases. The CDR3 spans 15 residues. CDR1 and CDR2 (germline): LNHDA, SQIVND (reference sequence). The J segment lost 1 base and the V segment lost 5 bases, leaving 3 bases of the junction unmatched.

The chain couples TRBV30 to TRBJ2-1, with 7 bases matching TRBD1. The CDR3 contains 12 residues. Per germline, CDR1 GTSNPN and CDR2 SVGIG (reference sequence). With V trimmed by 7 bases and J by 5 bases, 5 bases remained unmatched. The CDR3 region is CAYRDRNNEQFF. Written as DNA, the CDR3 is TGTGCCTACCGGGACAGAAACAATGAGCAGTTCTTC.

The chain joins TRBV5-1 to TRBJ1-1, with TRBD1 identical over 7 bases. CDR3 length: 14 residues. Germline V gene sequence: CDR1 SGHRS, CDR2 YFSETQ. V lost 1 base and J lost 7; bases outside the gene matches: 7. CDR3 sequence reads: CASSLWRQGDEAFF. Here the CDR3 DNA reads TGCGCCAGCAGCTTGTGGCGACAGGGTGATGAAGCTTTCTTT.

The chain joins TRBV7-9 to TRBJ2-1; 10 bases align to TRBD2. V shed 5 bases, J shed 13 bases, and the junction held 14 bases outside the gene matches. The CDR3 contains 15 residues. Germline V gives CDR1 SEHNR, CDR2 FQNEAQ (reference sequence). The CDR3 is CASSPNGVLAGYQFF. The CDR3 nucleotides read TGTGCCAGCAGCCCCAACGGGGTACTAGCGGGATACCAGTTCTTC.

The chain links TRBV7-2 to TRBJ1-3, with unresolved D. This CDR3 has 14 amino acids. Trimming left V 1 base short and J 5 bases short, with 9 bases between. Per germline, CDR1 SGHTA and CDR2 FQGNSA. The CDR3 is CASSLGDTRNTIYF. The CDR3 DNA reads TGTGCCAGCAGCTTAGGAGACACTCGAAACACCATATATTTT.